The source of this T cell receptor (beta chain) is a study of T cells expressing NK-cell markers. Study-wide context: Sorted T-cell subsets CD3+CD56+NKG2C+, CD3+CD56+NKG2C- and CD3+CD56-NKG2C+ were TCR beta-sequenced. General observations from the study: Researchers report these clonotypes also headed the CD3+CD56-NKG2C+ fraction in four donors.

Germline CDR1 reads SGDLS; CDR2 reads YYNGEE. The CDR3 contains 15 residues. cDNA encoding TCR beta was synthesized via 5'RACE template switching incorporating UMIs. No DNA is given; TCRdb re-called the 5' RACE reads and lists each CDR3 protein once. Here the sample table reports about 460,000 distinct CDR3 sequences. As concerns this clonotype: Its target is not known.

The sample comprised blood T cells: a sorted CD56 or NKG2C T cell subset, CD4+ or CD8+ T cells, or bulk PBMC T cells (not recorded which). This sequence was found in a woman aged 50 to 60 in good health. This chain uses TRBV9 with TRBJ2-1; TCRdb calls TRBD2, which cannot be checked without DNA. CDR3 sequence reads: CASSAEPSGGAEQFF.